Shown below are 11 T cell receptor beta chains from a single sample sequenced in a study of T cell clones after liver transplantation. TCRdb's table, derived via immunoSEQ multiplex PCR, lists solely in-frame clones and lacks some. The data show some 16,000 clones, with about 84% seen just once and roughly 35% held by the top ten. Specimen: CD8+ T cells from blood, collected around 50 months after liver transplant. These TCRs come from a human patient who received a liver transplant. Part of the T cell pool may stem from the graft donor.

This clone was detected a few times. Additional DNA sequences in this sample encode the identical CDR3. The chain links TRBV9 to TRBJ1-2, with D perhaps matching TRBD1 (5 bases). There are 13 residues in the CDR3. Per germline, CDR1 SGDLS and CDR2 YYNGEE. V lost 0 bases to trimming and J lost 3 bases, with 6 bases between them. The CDR3 DNA follows: TGTGCCAGCAGCGTAGGAGGGGACTATGGCTACACCTTC. Protein product: CASSVGGDYGYTF.

This chain joins TRBV7-3 and TRBJ1-6, with D maybe TRBD1 (5 bases). This CDR3 region has 15 residues. Looked up from germline, CDR1 is SGHTA and CDR2 is FQGTGA. V was shortened by 2 bases and J by 7 bases, with 12 bases between the two germline ends. The CDR3 bases are TGTGCCAGCAGCTTAGCGGGGGAAGAAAATTCACCCCTCCACTTT. This sequence encodes CASSLAGEENSPLHF.

The chain uses TRBV11-1 and TRBJ2-5; D is perhaps TRBD1 (6 bases). Trimming pared 7 bases from V and 0 bases from J, leaving 12 bases between. CDR3 size: 14 residues. The germline V gene encodes CDR1 SGHAT and CDR2 FQDESV (reference sequence). The CDR3 spells CASTEDRNQETQYF. The CDR3 DNA follows: TGTGCCAGCACCGAAGACAGGAACCAAGAGACCCAGTACTTC.

This rearrangement joins TRBV4-1 to TRBJ2-3, with D possibly being TRBD1 (6 bases). CDR1 is MGHRA and CDR2 is YSYEKL in the germline V gene. CDR3 length: 17 residues. V was clipped by 1 base and J by 4 bases, with 18 bases between them. The CDR3 sequence: CASSQVSSGAGADTQYF. CDR3 bases: TGCGCCAGCAGCCAAGTTTCTTCAGGGGCCGGGGCAGATACGCAGTATTTT.

As DNA, the CDR3 is TGTGCCAGCAGCGTAGCACTAGCGGGGTCCTCCAGTGAGCAGTTCTTC. Its protein product is CASSVALAGSSSEQFF. This sequence joins TRBV9 and TRBJ2-1, with TRBD2 matching 10 bases. CDR3 size: 16 residues. Germline CDR1 SGDLS, CDR2 YYNGEE. The V segment lost 0 bases and the J segment 9 bases; nucleotides outside the gene matches: 9.

This chain connects TRBV4-3 to TRBJ2-7; a possible D gene is TRBD2 (6 bases). Per the germline V gene, CDR1 is LGHNA and CDR2 is YSLEER. This CDR3 is 15 amino acids long. V was trimmed by 6 bases and J by 4 bases, leaving 19 bases between them. DNA of the CDR3: TGCGCCAGCAGTAACTCCGGGACTGGGCCTTACGAGCAGTACTTC. Residues: CASSNSGTGPYEQYF.

This clone appeared once. This chain links TRBV9 with TRBJ2-7; D not certain. Trimming stripped 0 bases from V and 7 bases from J, with 14 bases between. Germline values: CDR1 SGDLS, CDR2 YYNGEE. This CDR3 comprises 14 residues. The CDR3 sequence: CASSVGSSGLEQYF. The CDR3, as DNA: TGTGCCAGCAGCGTAGGGAGTTCTGGTTTAGAGCAGTACTTC.

The V call is TRBV6-5, the J call TRBJ2-5; 9 nucleotides match TRBD2. There are 13 residues in the CDR3. With V trimmed by 2 bases and J by 10 bases, 5 bases remained unmatched. Germline V gene lookup returns CDR1 MNHEY and CDR2 SVGAGI. CDR3 DNA: TGTGCCAGCAGTTACGGGACTAGCAGGGACCAGTACTTC. It translates to CASSYGTSRDQYF.

V and J are TRBV2 and TRBJ2-7, with 9 nucleotides matching TRBD1. The CDR3 is 16 residues long. V was clipped by 4 bases and J by 5 bases; unmatched bases: 12. Per the germline V gene, CDR1 is SNHLY and CDR2 is FYNNEI. CDR3 loop: CASSVTGTGQVHEQYF. The CDR3 DNA is TGTGCCAGCAGTGTTACCGGGACAGGGCAAGTTCACGAGCAGTACTTC.

J is TRBJ2-1 and V is TRBV29-1, with 10 bases fitting TRBD2. CDR1 SQVTM and CDR2 ANQGSEA come from the germline V gene. The CDR3 extends over 14 amino acids. V shed 1 base and J 7 bases; nucleotides not matched to a gene: 4. CDR3 residues: CSVEVPSGGNEQFF. The CDR3 DNA sequence: TGCAGCGTTGAAGTCCCTAGCGGGGGAAATGAGCAGTTCTTC.

The chain carries TRBV5-6 and TRBJ2-2, with D possibly matching TRBD2 (6 bases). CDR1 is SGHDT, CDR2 YYEEEE, per germline. The ends were cut back, 4 bases at V and 0 bases at J, with 16 bases in the middle. The CDR3 length is 17 residues. The CDR3 DNA reads TGTGCCAGCAGCCCCCCAGCGGGTTGGGCGAACACCGGGGAGCTGTTTTTT. It specifies CASSPPAGWANTGELFF.